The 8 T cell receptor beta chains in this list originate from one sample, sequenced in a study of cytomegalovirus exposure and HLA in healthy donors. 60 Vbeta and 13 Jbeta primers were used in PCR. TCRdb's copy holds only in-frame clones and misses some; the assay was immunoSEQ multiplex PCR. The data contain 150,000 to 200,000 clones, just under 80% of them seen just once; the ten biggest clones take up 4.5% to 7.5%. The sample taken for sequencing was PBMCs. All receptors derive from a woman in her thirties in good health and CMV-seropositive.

The CDR3 nucleotides read TGCGCCAGCAGCTTGGCCCCACCGGGCCTGGGGGCCGGGGCCAACGTCCTGACTTTC. It is translated as CASSLAPPGLGAGANVLTF. V and J are TRBV5-1 and TRBJ2-6; TRBD1 is a possible D gene (6 bases). The CDR3 runs to 19 residues. Looked up from germline, CDR1 is SGHRS and CDR2 is YFSETQ. With 0 bases removed from V and 4 bases from J, the gap between germline ends came to 20 bases.

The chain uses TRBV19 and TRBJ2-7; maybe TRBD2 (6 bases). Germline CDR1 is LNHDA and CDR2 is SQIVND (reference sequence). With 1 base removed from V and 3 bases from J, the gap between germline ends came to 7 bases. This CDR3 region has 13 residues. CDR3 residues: CASSIAGDYEQYF. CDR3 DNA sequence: TGTGCCAGTAGTATAGCGGGGGACTACGAGCAGTACTTC.

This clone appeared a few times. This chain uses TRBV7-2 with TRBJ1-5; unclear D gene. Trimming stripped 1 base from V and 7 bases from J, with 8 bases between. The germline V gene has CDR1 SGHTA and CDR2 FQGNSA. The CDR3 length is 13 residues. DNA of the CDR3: TGTGCCAGCAGCTTAGATCCACAGCAGCCCCAGCATTTT. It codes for CASSLDPQQPQHF.

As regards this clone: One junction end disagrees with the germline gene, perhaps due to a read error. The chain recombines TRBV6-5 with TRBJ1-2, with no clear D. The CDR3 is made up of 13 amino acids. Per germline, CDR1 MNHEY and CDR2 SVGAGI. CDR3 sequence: CASSYSRWLGHTF. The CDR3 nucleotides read TGTGCCAGCAGTTACTCCCGTTGGCTTGGCCACACCTTC.

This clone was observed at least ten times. CDR3 loop: CATSRGTDRDDSYGYTF. CDR3 DNA: TGTGCCACCAGCAGAGGGACCGACAGGGACGATAGCTATGGCTACACCTTC. The chain couples TRBV15 to TRBJ1-2, with 7 bases lining up with TRBD1. This CDR3 region has 17 residues. Germline values: CDR1 LNHNV, CDR2 YYDKDF (reference sequence). V lost 1 base and J lost 4; bases outside the gene matches: 12. The variable domain in full, completed from reference TRBV15 and TRBJ1-2, reads DAMVIQNPRYQVTQFGKPVTLSCSQTLNHNVMYWYQQKSSQAPKLLFHYYDKDFNNEADTPDNFQSRRPNTSFCFLDIRSPGLGDTAMYLCATSRGTDRDDSYGYTFGSGTRLTVV.

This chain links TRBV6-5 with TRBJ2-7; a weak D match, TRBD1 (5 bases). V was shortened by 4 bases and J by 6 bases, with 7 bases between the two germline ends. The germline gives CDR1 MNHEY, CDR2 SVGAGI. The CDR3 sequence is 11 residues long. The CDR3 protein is CASSLGVEQYF. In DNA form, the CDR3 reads TGTGCCAGCAGTTTAGGGGTCGAGCAGTACTTC.

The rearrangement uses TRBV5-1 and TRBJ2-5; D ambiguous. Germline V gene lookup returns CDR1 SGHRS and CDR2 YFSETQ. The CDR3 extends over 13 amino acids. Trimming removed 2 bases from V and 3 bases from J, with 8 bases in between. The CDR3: CASSLWAEETQYF. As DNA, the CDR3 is TGCGCCAGCAGCTTATGGGCAGAAGAGACCCAGTACTTC.

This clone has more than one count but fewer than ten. CDR3 region: CASSFSGGGDEQFF. The CDR3 bases are TGTGCCAGCAGCTTTAGCGGAGGGGGCGATGAGCAGTTCTTC. The chain joins TRBV7-9 to TRBJ2-1; possible D gene TRBD1, 7 bases. Trimming removed 3 bases from V and 8 bases from J, with 14 bases in between. This CDR3 is 14 amino acids long. Germline V lookup: CDR1 SEHNR, CDR2 FQNEAQ (reference sequence).